The following is a T cell receptor beta chain sequence with its context. Antigen unknown. The germline V gene has CDR1 MNHEY and CDR2 SVGAGI. V shed 5 bases and J shed 4 bases, with 12 bases lying between them. The CDR3 is 14 amino acids. Sequencing was performed with immunoSEQ multiplex PCR; in TCRdb, only in-frame clones are kept and a portion is missing. Of some 370,000 clones in the sample, approximately 83% were seen once. Treatment: some 20 received Ad26.COV2.S at low or high dose, single or two shots; a few received placebo; per-sample allocation not given. Collection of samples fell on day 63 after the first vaccine or placebo injection. The data were taken from a study of Ad26.COV2.S vaccination and SARS-CoV-2 variants. Across the study: By the intramuscular route, Ad26.COV2.S was given once, or twice 56 days apart. Study outcomes and limitations: Estimates derived from TCR breadth and depth analyses may have underestimated total T cell responses.

The sequenced sample was peripheral blood, obtained in a trial of Ad26.COV2.S vaccine versus placebo. This TCR was sampled from a person between 18 and 65 years old who received the Ad26.COV2.S COVID-19 vaccine or a placebo. The chain couples TRBV6-5 to TRBJ1-3; no definite D call. DNA of the CDR3: TGTGCCAGCAGTCGGGCAGGCTCCGGAAACACCATATATTTT. It codes for CASSRAGSGNTIYF.